This TCR beta chain came from a study of cytomegalovirus exposure and HLA in healthy donors. Regarding the study as a whole: Most TCR sequences proved rare, with some public TCRs found in many donors. Fewer N-insertions than the approximately 610-donor mean were reportedly shown by an Asian-associated ancestry cluster in a later analysis. As confirmed in vitro, a few CMV-associated chains were specific for CMV antigens.

PCR involved 60 Vbeta and 13 Jbeta primers. TCRdb keeps only in-frame clones here, not all; method: immunoSEQ multiplex PCR. In the table there are around 120,000 clones, 79% of which are singletons. In the case of this clone: Its antigen is unidentified.

The CDR3 spans 15 residues. Trimming stripped 3 bases from V and 13 bases from J, with 22 bases between. Germline V gene lookup returns CDR1 WSHSY and CDR2 SAAADI. The chain employs TRBV10-2 and TRBJ2-1; unclear D gene. The sample taken for sequencing was PBMCs. The origin of this receptor is a man between 25 and 39 years old in good health and CMV-seropositive. The CDR3 region has the DNA TGCGCCAGCAGTGAAAGGTCACTCCCGAATACTACTCAGTTCTTC. Translation gives CASSERSLPNTTQFF.